Presented here are 32 T cell receptor beta chains from one specimen sequenced in a study of blood T cells in healthy people across ages. Combining a sample-barcoded 5' primer with a J-beta primer mix, a second PCR ran for about 6 to 11 cycles. Each CDR3 protein is one row after TCRdb ran MiXCR on the 5' RACE reads. Of approximately 900,000 distinct CDR3 sequences in the sample, around 48% were seen once. Source material: blood. These receptors were obtained from a man aged 30 to 39 in good health.

This clonotype was detected only a few times. The rearrangement links TRBV7-8 to TRBJ1-2, with no clear D. The CDR3 runs 13 residues. In germline, CDR1 is SGHVS, CDR2 FQNEAQ. The V gene lost 3 bases and the J gene lost 4 bases, with 9 bases spanning the gap. CDR3 sequence: CASSFGPAYGYTF. Written as DNA, the CDR3 is TGTGCCAGCAGCTTCGGACCGGCCTATGGCTACACCTTC. Using reference TRBV7-8 and TRBJ1-2 for the parts outside the CDR3, the full variable domain is GAGVSQSPRYKVAKRGQDVALRCDPISGHVSLFWYQQALGQGPEFLTYFQNEAQLDKSGLPSDRFFAERPEGSVSTLKIQRTQQEDSAVYLCASSFGPAYGYTFGSGTRLTVV.

This clonotype was found a few times. The V call is TRBV9, the J call TRBJ1-2; D is ambiguous. Deletions cut 0 bases from V and 2 bases from J, with 20 bases between. Germline V gene sequence: CDR1 SGDLS, CDR2 YYNGEE. This CDR3 has 18 residues. The CDR3: CASSVEFAIGQINYGYTF. The CDR3 bases are TGTGCCAGCAGCGTAGAATTTGCCATAGGGCAGATCAACTATGGCTACACCTTC.

CDR3 sequence: CASSEVLETQYF. CDR3 DNA: TGTGCCAGCAGTGAGGTGCTAGAGACCCAGTACTTC. This chain uses TRBV2 with TRBJ2-5; D gene unclear. Trimming left V 3 bases short and J 4 bases short, with 6 bases between. Looked up from germline, CDR1 is SNHLY and CDR2 is FYNNEI. CDR3 length: 12 amino acids.

This clonotype came up a few times. The chain employs TRBV7-2 and TRBJ2-5, with D unresolved. The CDR3 has 14 amino acids. Germline-derived CDR1 and CDR2 are SGHTA and FQGNSA. V lost 2 bases and J lost 1, with 8 bases in between. CDR3 in amino acids: CASSLTRIQETQYF. The CDR3 DNA sequence: TGTGCCAGCAGCTTAACCCGGATCCAAGAGACCCAGTACTTC.

V usage is TRBV28 and J usage is TRBJ1-2; possibly TRBD1 for D (6 bases). Germline V gene data show CDR1 as MDHEN and CDR2 as SYDVKM. CDR3 length equals 13 residues. V was trimmed by 3 bases and J by 7 bases, leaving 12 bases between them. This chain's CDR3 is CASSFRGSSGYTF. The DNA of the CDR3 is TGTGCCAGCAGTTTCAGGGGTTCGAGTGGCTACACCTTC.

This clonotype has a handful of counts. J is TRBJ2-5 and V is TRBV4-2; 13 positions match TRBD2. Germline V gene sequence: CDR1 LGHNA, CDR2 YNFKEQ. This CDR3 contains 15 residues. V lost 4 bases to trimming and J lost 3 bases; unmatched junction nucleotides: 2. The CDR3 spells CASSRTSGGEETQYF. The CDR3 coding sequence is TGTGCCAGCAGCCGAACTAGCGGGGGGGAAGAGACCCAGTACTTC.

The V call is TRBV6-5, the J call TRBJ2-5; D is perhaps TRBD1 or TRBD2 (6 bases each). TRBJ2-4 matches the DNA end more closely, so the J call is doubtful. The CDR3 has 17 amino acids. The V gene's germline CDR1 is MNHEY and CDR2 SVGAGI. The CDR3 sequence: CASSYSSNRGRGNIQYF. Written as DNA, the CDR3 is TGTGCCAGCAGTTACTCGAGTAATCGGGGGCGAGGGAACATTCAGTACTTC.

The chain has TRBV4-1 and TRBJ2-5; D ambiguous. CDR1 is MGHRA, CDR2 YSYEKL, per germline. The CDR3 consists of 13 residues. Trimming shortened V by 2 bases and J by 2 bases, and 6 bases separated the two germline ends. This CDR3 reads CASSQRTQETQYF. As DNA, the CDR3 is TGCGCCAGCAGCCAACGGACGCAAGAGACCCAGTACTTC.

The CDR3 sequence is CASSSRERGVQETQYF. DNA of the CDR3: TGTGCCAGCAGCTCCCGGGAGCGGGGGGTTCAAGAGACCCAGTACTTC. The rearrangement links TRBV6-5 to TRBJ2-5, with 9 bases that match TRBD2. CDR1 is MNHEY and CDR2 is SVGAGI in the germline V gene. With V trimmed by 6 bases and J by 2 bases, 10 bases remained unmatched. There are 16 residues in the CDR3.

This clonotype was detected only a few times. The chain uses TRBV10-3 and TRBJ1-1; D gene uncertain. The CDR3 totals 11 residues. The V and J ends lost 4 bases and 3 bases respectively, with 3 bases between them. Looked up from germline, CDR1 is ENHRY and CDR2 is SYGVKD. CDR3 sequence reads: CAISGDTEAFF. The CDR3 DNA follows: TGTGCCATCAGTGGGGACACTGAAGCTTTCTTT.

J is TRBJ1-3 and V is TRBV18, with unresolved D. Trimming removed 2 bases at V and 0 bases at J, with 5 bases between. The CDR3 covers 14 residues. CDR1 KGHSH and CDR2 LQKENI come from the germline V gene. The CDR3 here is CASSPSRSGNTIYF. The CDR3 DNA sequence: TGTGCCAGCTCACCATCCCGCTCTGGAAACACCATATATTTT.

The CDR3 bases are TGCAGTGCTCTGGTCGGAGCGGGAGGAGAGACCCAGTACTTC. Encoded protein: CSALVGAGGETQYF. This chain joins TRBV20-1 and TRBJ2-5; 9 bases align to TRBD2. Germline V lookup: CDR1 DFQATT, CDR2 SNEGSKA (reference sequence). The CDR3 runs to 14 residues. The trim removed 5 bases at V and 4 bases at J, leaving 8 bases unmatched.

This chain links TRBV5-1 with TRBJ2-2, with TRBD1 matching 7 bases. The V segment lost 0 bases and the J segment 5 bases; nucleotides outside the gene matches: 4. Germline loops: CDR1 SGHRS, CDR2 YFSETQ. The CDR3 loop spans 15 amino acids. CDR3 sequence reads: CASSLEPGGTGELFF. In nucleotides, the CDR3 is TGCGCCAGCAGCTTGGAGCCAGGGGGAACCGGGGAGCTGTTTTTT.

The gene calls are TRBV9 and TRBJ1-1, with 8 bases aligning to TRBD1. This CDR3 spans 15 amino acids. Germline V lookup: CDR1 SGDLS, CDR2 YYNGEE. Trimming removed 0 bases from V and 4 bases from J; junction bases left unmatched: 5. CDR3 residues: CASSVAPQGGTEAFF. Here the CDR3 DNA reads TGTGCCAGCAGCGTAGCCCCACAGGGGGGCACTGAAGCTTTCTTT.

This clonotype was detected only a few times. The chain couples TRBV10-3 to TRBJ2-3, with 8 bases that match TRBD2. The CDR3 has 15 amino acids. Germline-derived CDR1 and CDR2 are ENHRY and SYGVKD. The V gene end was trimmed by 3 bases and the J gene end by 4 bases; junction bases not matched to a gene: 6. CDR3 region: CAISDPSGSADTQYF. For the CDR3, the DNA is TGTGCCATCAGTGACCCTAGCGGGTCCGCAGATACGCAGTATTTT.

V usage is TRBV6-6 and J usage is TRBJ2-5; TRBD2 aligns across 8 bases. The trim removed 7 bases at V and 1 base at J, leaving 8 bases unmatched. Looked up from germline, CDR1 is MNHNY and CDR2 is SVGAGI (reference sequence). The CDR3 is made up of 15 amino acids. The CDR3 is CASTGWRGVQETQYF. The CDR3 DNA sequence: TGTGCCAGCACCGGGTGGCGGGGGGTCCAAGAGACCCAGTACTTC.

The rearrangement joins TRBV28 to TRBJ2-1, with D possibly being TRBD1 or TRBD2 (5 bases each). The CDR3 spans 14 residues. CDR1 and CDR2 (germline): MDHEN, SYDVKM. V lost 8 bases, J lost 6 bases, and 17 bases lay in between. The DNA of the CDR3 is TGTGCCAGCCGAACGATACAGGCGGGCAATGAGCAGTTCTTC. Its translation is CASRTIQAGNEQFF.

The rearrangement uses TRBV6-1 and TRBJ2-1; unclear D gene. Trimming took off 2 bases at V and 4 bases at J, with 12 bases between the two ends. The CDR3 has 15 residues. From germline, CDR1 is MNHNS and CDR2 SASEGT. CDR3: CASSESAQPYNEQFF. In nucleotides, the CDR3 is TGTGCCAGCAGTGAATCGGCCCAGCCTTACAATGAGCAGTTCTTC.

This rearrangement joins TRBV27 to TRBJ1-1, with 9 bases identical to TRBD1. Germline trimming cut 4 bases from V and 1 base from J; bases unmatched to any gene: 10. This CDR3 has 17 amino acids. From germline, CDR1 is MNHEY and CDR2 SMNVEV (reference sequence). This chain's CDR3 is CASSSLGQGSGNTEAFF. CDR3 in DNA: TGTGCCAGCAGTTCCCTCGGACAGGGGAGCGGGAACACTGAAGCTTTCTTT.

The J gene is TRBJ2-1, the V gene TRBV11-2; 7 nucleotides align to TRBD1. Germline lookup yields CDR1 SGHAT and CDR2 FQNNGV. Trimming at V came to 5 bases and at J to 0 bases, leaving 7 bases not matched to a gene. This CDR3 has 16 residues. The DNA of the CDR3 is TGTGCCAGCAGCGGGTGGACAGGAAGCTCCTACAATGAGCAGTTCTTC. This codes for CASSGWTGSSYNEQFF.

This sequence joins TRBV28 and TRBJ2-6; 9 bases line up with TRBD1. With 2 bases clipped from V and 4 bases from J, the junction kept 9 bases outside the gene matches. The CDR3 length is 18 residues. CDR1 and CDR2 (germline): MDHEN, SYDVKM. The CDR3 is CASSLPGQGVTGANVLTF. In DNA form, the CDR3 reads TGTGCCAGCAGTTTACCGGGACAGGGAGTAACCGGGGCCAACGTCCTGACTTTC.

The chain carries TRBV7-9 and TRBJ2-5; TRBD1 might be the D (6 bases). The CDR3 has 12 amino acids. The V and J ends lost 4 bases and 13 bases respectively, with 16 bases between them. Germline V gives CDR1 SEHNR, CDR2 FQNEAQ (reference sequence). The CDR3: CASSYPQGNRYF. For the CDR3, the DNA is TGTGCCAGCAGCTACCCACAGGGAAATAGGTACTTC.

The chain recombines TRBV29-1 with TRBJ1-1; possibly TRBD1 for D (5 bases). The germline gives CDR1 SQVTM, CDR2 ANQGSEA. The CDR3 loop spans 12 amino acids. V lost 7 bases to trimming and J lost 4 bases, with 13 bases between them. The CDR3, as DNA: TGCAGCGGATCTAACGGGGCCACTGAAGCTTTCTTT. Translated: CSGSNGATEAFF.

The genes are TRBV30 and TRBJ2-7, with TRBD1 matching over 7 bases. CDR1 is GTSNPN, CDR2 SVGIG, per germline (reference sequence). There are 13 residues in the CDR3. V dropped 5 bases and J dropped 1; count of bases not matched to a gene: 5. The chain's CDR3 is CAWAPGGSYEQYF. For the CDR3, the DNA is TGTGCCTGGGCCCCAGGGGGATCCTACGAGCAGTACTTC.

This clonotype was counted a few times. The J gene is TRBJ2-7, the V gene TRBV6-5, with D uncertain. This CDR3 contains 15 residues. In germline, CDR1 is MNHEY, CDR2 SVGAGI. Trimming removed 0 bases from V and 1 base from J, with 10 bases in between. The CDR3 loop is CASSYSNTMSYEQYF. The CDR3 nucleotides are TGTGCCAGCAGTTACTCGAATACGATGTCCTACGAGCAGTACTTC.

This clonotype was detected a few times. This chain connects TRBV7-2 to TRBJ2-3; 9 nucleotides agree with TRBD2. Germline V lookup: CDR1 SGHTA, CDR2 FQGNSA. V trimming: 1 base; J trimming: 3 bases; junction bases outside the gene matches: 5. The CDR3 length is 16 residues. CDR3 amino acids: CASSLEGGLATDTQYF. CDR3 sequence (DNA): TGTGCCAGCAGCTTAGAGGGGGGACTAGCAACAGATACGCAGTATTTT.

The rearrangement links TRBV5-1 to TRBJ2-3; TRBD2 aligns across 10 bases. J gave up 2 bases and V 4 bases, and 7 bases lay outside the gene matches. The CDR3 covers 16 residues. Germline V gene lookup returns CDR1 SGHRS and CDR2 YFSETQ. The CDR3: CASSKNSGGITDTQYF. The CDR3 region has the DNA TGCGCCAGCAGCAAAAATAGCGGGGGGATCACAGATACGCAGTATTTT.

The chain is built from TRBV27 and TRBJ1-5; TRBD1 agrees at 8 bases. This CDR3 spans 15 amino acids. Trimming cost V 5 bases and J 6 bases; bases outside gene matches: 9. The germline gives CDR1 MNHEY, CDR2 SMNVEV (reference sequence). The CDR3 spells CASSATGGFIQPQHF. The DNA of the CDR3 is TGTGCCAGCAGTGCCACAGGGGGATTTATTCAGCCCCAGCATTTT.

The chain links TRBV6-1 to TRBJ2-7; possible D gene TRBD2, 6 bases. The V gene lost 3 bases and the J gene lost 2 bases, with 14 bases spanning the gap. The CDR3 length is 15 residues. Germline-derived CDR1 and CDR2 are MNHNS and SASEGT. The chain's CDR3 is CASSEGGLAPYEQYF. For the CDR3, the DNA is TGTGCCAGCAGTGAGGGTGGGCTAGCGCCCTACGAGCAGTACTTC.

The rearrangement joins TRBV4-1 to TRBJ1-1, with a weak D call TRBD1 (6 bases). V shed 2 bases and J shed 0 bases, with 16 bases lying between them. The length of the CDR3 is 17 residues. CDR1 is MGHRA and CDR2 is YSYEKL in the germline V gene. Here the CDR3 DNA reads TGCGCCAGCAGCCAAACCGGGACAAGGCATCTGAACACTGAAGCTTTCTTT. It specifies CASSQTGTRHLNTEAFF.

This clonotype occurred a few times. This chain joins TRBV6-5 and TRBJ2-7, with 8 bases fitting TRBD1. CDR3 size: 14 residues. Germline lookup yields CDR1 MNHEY and CDR2 SVGAGI. Losses at the gene ends were 5 bases for V and 8 bases for J; bases not matched to a gene: 11. The CDR3 reads CASSPDRGRNQQYF. The CDR3 region has the DNA TGTGCCAGCAGTCCTGACAGGGGCCGAAACCAGCAGTACTTC.

The chain employs TRBV5-6 and TRBJ2-7, with 8 bases identical to TRBD1. The J segment lost 4 bases and the V segment lost 3 bases, leaving 6 bases of the junction unmatched. The CDR3 sequence is 14 residues long. The germline V gene has CDR1 SGHDT and CDR2 YYEEEE. CDR3 region: CASSSRTGIYEQYF. The DNA of the CDR3 is TGTGCCAGCAGCTCACGGACAGGGATATACGAGCAGTACTTC.